A selection of T cell receptor beta chains follows, all from one sample in a study of blood T cell repertoires in COVID-19. Here immunoSEQ multiplex PCR was the method, and the copy in TCRdb shows in-frame clones only, minus some. In the table there are about 400,000 clones, 85% to 90% of which are singletons. The specimen was PBMCs or T cells enriched from blood (not recorded which). These receptors originate from a woman aged 25-40 years who had recovered from COVID-19. Both conserved end residues are part of each CDR3. The D gene is left open where the match is weak. Clone size, where shown, is once, few, many, or a class for clones that have expanded.

d_gene: TRBD1
abundance: -
v_gene: TRBV19
j_gene: TRBJ2-2
CDR3aa: CASRGQMTGELFF
CDR3nt: TGTGCCAGTAGGGGACAGATGACCGGGGAGCTGTTTTTT

d_gene: -
abundance: -
v_gene: TRBV20-1
j_gene: TRBJ2-2
CDR3aa: CSASTDTGELFF
CDR3nt: TGCAGTGCTAGTACGGACACCGGGGAGCTGTTTTTT

d_gene: TRBD2
abundance: -
v_gene: TRBV6-6
j_gene: TRBJ2-1
CDR3aa: CASSRLAGVTYNEQFF
CDR3nt: TGTGCCAGCAGCAGGTTAGCGGGAGTCACCTACAATGAGCAGTTCTTC

d_gene: -
abundance: -
v_gene: TRBV28
j_gene: TRBJ1-6
CDR3aa: CASMGFRDNSPLHF
CDR3nt: TGTGCCAGCATGGGCTTTCGTGATAATTCACCCCTCCACTTT

d_gene: TRBD1
abundance: -
v_gene: TRBV7-8
j_gene: TRBJ2-3
CDR3aa: CASSADRGGTDTQYF
CDR3nt: TGTGCCAGCAGCGCGGACAGGGGCGGGACAGATACGCAGTATTTT

d_gene: TRBD1
abundance: -
v_gene: TRBV6-6
j_gene: TRBJ1-2
CDR3aa: CASSKLQGNYGYTF
CDR3nt: TGTGCCAGCAGTAAACTACAGGGGAACTATGGCTACACCTTC

d_gene: -
abundance: -
v_gene: TRBV30
j_gene: TRBJ1-3
CDR3aa: CAWSVSGITGNTIYF
CDR3nt: TGTGCCTGGAGTGTTTCCGGGATAACTGGAAACACCATATATTTT

d_gene: TRBD2
abundance: -
v_gene: TRBV19
j_gene: TRBJ2-1
CDR3aa: CASAATGTSAIEQFF
CDR3nt: TGTGCCAGTGCTGCCACCGGGACTAGCGCTATTGAGCAGTTCTTC

d_gene: TRBD2
abundance: once
v_gene: TRBV19
j_gene: TRBJ2-1
CDR3aa: CASSILAGTYNEQFF
CDR3nt: TGTGCCAGTAGTATCCTAGCGGGAACGTACAATGAGCAGTTCTTC

d_gene: -
abundance: once
v_gene: TRBV10-3
j_gene: TRBJ2-5
CDR3aa: CAISDRGSETQYF
CDR3nt: TGTGCCATCAGTGACAGGGGCTCCGAGACCCAGTACTTC

d_gene: -
abundance: -
v_gene: TRBV18
j_gene: TRBJ2-2
CDR3aa: CASSPDGGQWTGELFF
CDR3nt: TGTGCCAGCTCACCTGACGGGGGGCAATGGACCGGGGAGCTGTTTTTT

d_gene: -
abundance: few
v_gene: TRBV9
j_gene: TRBJ1-3
CDR3aa: CASSVDPQGEVGNTIYF
CDR3nt: TGTGCCAGCAGCGTAGACCCACAGGGAGAAGTTGGAAACACCATATATTTT

d_gene: -
abundance: -
v_gene: TRBV10-2
j_gene: TRBJ1-5
CDR3aa: CASSEKGGGNQPQHF
CDR3nt: TGCGCCAGCAGTGAGAAAGGGGGGGGCAATCAGCCCCAGCATTTT

d_gene: TRBD1
abundance: -
v_gene: TRBV7-9
j_gene: TRBJ2-7
CDR3aa: CASSWPGQSHEQYF
CDR3nt: TGTGCCAGCAGCTGGCCGGGACAGTCCCACGAGCAGTACTTC

d_gene: -
abundance: -
v_gene: TRBV7-9
j_gene: TRBJ1-1
CDR3aa: CASSLAPSPPGVSFF
CDR3nt: TGTGCCAGCAGCTTAGCGCCCAGCCCTCCGGGGGTGTCTTTCTTT

d_gene: -
abundance: -
v_gene: TRBV27
j_gene: TRBJ1-4
CDR3aa: CASRLTLAGAGFRNEKLFF
CDR3nt: TGTGCCAGCAGACTGACTCTGGCAGGGGCCGGGTTTCGAAATGAAAAACTGTTTTTT

d_gene: -
abundance: -
v_gene: TRBV5-4
j_gene: TRBJ1-1
CDR3aa: CASSRRQAMNTEAFF
CDR3nt: TGTGCCAGCAGCCGCCGACAGGCAATGAACACTGAAGCTTTCTTT

d_gene: -
abundance: -
v_gene: TRBV30
j_gene: TRBJ1-6
CDR3aa: CAWTPAGNSPLHF
CDR3nt: TGTGCCTGGACCCCAGCCGGGAATTCACCCCTCCACTTT

d_gene: TRBD2
abundance: -
v_gene: TRBV4-2
j_gene: TRBJ2-1
CDR3aa: CASSPPGLAGQEQFF
CDR3nt: TGTGCCAGCAGCCCACCGGGACTAGCGGGTCAGGAGCAGTTCTTC

d_gene: TRBD2
abundance: -
v_gene: TRBV30
j_gene: TRBJ2-2
CDR3aa: CASRLAGGTGELFF
CDR3nt: TGTGCCTCCAGACTAGCGGGAGGCACCGGGGAGCTGTTTTTT

d_gene: -
abundance: -
v_gene: TRBV2
j_gene: TRBJ1-5
CDR3aa: CAIQPPGKVQPQHF
CDR3nt: TGTGCCATCCAGCCTCCGGGGAAGGTTCAGCCCCAGCATTTT

d_gene: -
abundance: -
v_gene: TRBV29-1
j_gene: TRBJ2-3
CDR3aa: CSVRSGTSTDTQYF
CDR3nt: TGCAGCGTGCGCTCCGGGACTAGCACAGATACGCAGTATTTT

d_gene: TRBD1
abundance: -
v_gene: TRBV5-4
j_gene: TRBJ2-1
CDR3aa: CASSRIGTVKYNEQFF
CDR3nt: TGTGCCAGCAGCCGGATCGGGACAGTTAAATACAATGAGCAGTTCTTC

d_gene: -
abundance: -
v_gene: TRBV18
j_gene: TRBJ2-7
CDR3aa: CASSPTGDSYEQYF
CDR3nt: TGTGCCAGCTCACCGACGGGTGACTCCTACGAGCAGTACTTC

d_gene: -
abundance: -
v_gene: TRBV11-2
j_gene: TRBJ1-1
CDR3aa: CASSSIWEGVSLRNTEAFF
CDR3nt: TGTGCCAGCAGCTCCATTTGGGAGGGGGTAAGCCTGAGGAACACTGAAGCTTTCTTT

d_gene: TRBD1
abundance: -
v_gene: TRBV30
j_gene: TRBJ2-1
CDR3aa: CAWDADRHPLNNEQFF
CDR3nt: TGTGCCTGGGATGCGGACAGGCACCCGCTAAACAATGAGCAGTTCTTC

d_gene: -
abundance: few
v_gene: TRBV19
j_gene: TRBJ1-5
CDR3aa: CASRKQGEQPQHF
CDR3nt: TGTGCCAGTAGAAAACAGGGAGAACAGCCCCAGCATTTT

d_gene: TRBD1
abundance: few
v_gene: TRBV12-3/TRBV12-4
j_gene: TRBJ1-5
CDR3aa: CASRGTGLQPQHF
CDR3nt: TGTGCCAGCAGGGGGACAGGACTTCAGCCCCAGCATTTT

d_gene: -
abundance: -
v_gene: TRBV6-2/TRBV6-3
j_gene: TRBJ1-6
CDR3aa: CASSNQGYSPLHF
CDR3nt: TGTGCCAGCAGCAACCAGGGCTATTCACCCCTCCACTTT

d_gene: -
abundance: once
v_gene: TRBV19
j_gene: TRBJ2-1
CDR3aa: CASSATSSYEQFF
CDR3nt: TGTGCCAGTAGTGCCACTAGCTCGTATGAGCAGTTCTTC

d_gene: TRBD1
abundance: -
v_gene: TRBV24-1
j_gene: TRBJ2-4
CDR3aa: CATKDRDTAKNIQYF
CDR3nt: TGTGCCACCAAAGACAGGGACACCGCCAAAAACATTCAGTACTTC

d_gene: -
abundance: -
v_gene: TRBV6-5
j_gene: TRBJ1-3
CDR3aa: CASSVRQNGNTIYF
CDR3nt: TGTGCCAGCAGCGTCAGACAGAATGGAAACACCATATATTTT

d_gene: -
abundance: few
v_gene: TRBV3-1/TRBV3-2
j_gene: TRBJ2-1
CDR3aa: CASSLQVGRVANEQFF
CDR3nt: TGTGCCAGCAGCCTCCAAGTGGGTCGGGTGGCCAATGAGCAGTTCTTC

d_gene: -
abundance: -
v_gene: TRBV30
j_gene: TRBJ2-1
CDR3aa: CAWSGGASAYNEQFF
CDR3nt: TGTGCCTGGAGTGGTGGGGCTAGCGCTTACAATGAGCAGTTCTTC

d_gene: -
abundance: -
v_gene: TRBV11-3
j_gene: TRBJ2-3
CDR3aa: CASSLYPGGTDTQYF
CDR3nt: TGTGCCAGCAGCCTCTATCCAGGGGGCACAGATACGCAGTATTTT

d_gene: -
abundance: -
v_gene: TRBV5-4
j_gene: TRBJ1-2
CDR3aa: CASSWAGQNYGYTF
CDR3nt: TGTGCCAGCAGCTGGGCGGGGCAGAACTATGGCTACACCTTC

d_gene: -
abundance: -
v_gene: TRBV30
j_gene: TRBJ1-5
CDR3aa: CAWSVRRGGQPQHF
CDR3nt: TGTGCCTGGAGTGTCCGCAGGGGTGGCCAGCCCCAGCATTTT

d_gene: TRBD1
abundance: -
v_gene: TRBV6-5
j_gene: TRBJ1-2
CDR3aa: CASRPYSGGAYGYTF
CDR3nt: TGTGCCAGCAGGCCCTACTCAGGGGGAGCGTATGGCTACACCTTC

d_gene: TRBD2
abundance: -
v_gene: TRBV19
j_gene: TRBJ2-7
CDR3aa: CATRKRELGEQYF
CDR3nt: TGTGCCACCCGGAAGCGGGAGCTCGGTGAGCAGTACTTC

d_gene: TRBD1
abundance: -
v_gene: TRBV11-2
j_gene: TRBJ1-2
CDR3aa: CASSQRQGNYGYTF
CDR3nt: TGTGCCAGCAGCCAGCGACAGGGTAACTATGGCTACACCTTC

d_gene: TRBD2
abundance: -
v_gene: TRBV5-1
j_gene: TRBJ2-2
CDR3aa: CASSGLAVTGELFF
CDR3nt: TGCGCCAGCAGCGGGCTAGCGGTCACCGGGGAGCTGTTTTTT

d_gene: -
abundance: -
v_gene: TRBV11-2
j_gene: TRBJ1-2
CDR3aa: CASSPFAGVYTF
CDR3nt: TGTGCCAGCAGCCCCTTCGCGGGAGTCTACACCTTC

d_gene: TRBD2
abundance: -
v_gene: TRBV10-3
j_gene: TRBJ2-1
CDR3aa: CAIRVPGLAGARDEQFF
CDR3nt: TGTGCCATCCGTGTTCCGGGACTAGCGGGAGCTAGGGATGAGCAGTTCTTC

d_gene: -
abundance: -
v_gene: TRBV30
j_gene: TRBJ1-1
CDR3aa: CALRREGEAFF
CDR3nt: TGTGCCTTGCGGCGGGAAGGGGAAGCTTTCTTT

d_gene: -
abundance: -
v_gene: TRBV11-2
j_gene: TRBJ1-5
CDR3aa: CASSFSGNGNQPQHF
CDR3nt: TGTGCCAGCAGCTTTTCCGGGAATGGCAATCAGCCCCAGCATTTT

d_gene: TRBD1
abundance: once
v_gene: TRBV5-1
j_gene: TRBJ2-7
CDR3aa: CASSLGDRVYEQYF
CDR3nt: TGCGCCAGCAGCTTGGGGGACAGGGTGTACGAGCAGTACTTC

d_gene: TRBD2
abundance: -
v_gene: TRBV11-2
j_gene: TRBJ2-4
CDR3aa: CASSLVGLAGPLAKNIQYF
CDR3nt: TGTGCCAGCAGCTTAGTTGGACTAGCGGGACCCCTAGCCAAAAACATTCAGTACTTC

d_gene: TRBD1
abundance: once
v_gene: TRBV19
j_gene: TRBJ1-1
CDR3aa: CASSIGGTDTEAFF
CDR3nt: TGTGCCAGTAGTATTGGAGGGACAGACACTGAAGCTTTCTTT